This is a list of T cell receptor beta chains from one sample in a study of cytomegalovirus exposure and HLA in healthy donors. Here immunoSEQ multiplex PCR was the method, and the copy in TCRdb shows in-frame clones only, minus some. This table has roughly 300,000 clones, roughly nine tenths appearing once. The sequencing sample was made of PBMCs. Receptors were obtained from a woman in her twenties or thirties in good health and CMV-seropositive. The conserved cysteine and the conserved F or W are not part of the CDR3 here. Fields, in order: V gene, J gene, CDR3 protein.

v_gene: TRBV11-2; j_gene: TRBJ2-1; CDR3aa: ASRKGAGSSYNEQF
v_gene: TRBV6-4; j_gene: TRBJ2-2; CDR3aa: ASSDSPLRGPRSGELF
v_gene: TRBV27; j_gene: TRBJ2-2; CDR3aa: ASSFGTNTGELF
v_gene: TRBV6-5; j_gene: TRBJ2-6; CDR3aa: ASSYFSGAGANVLT
v_gene: TRBV27; j_gene: TRBJ2-1; CDR3aa: ASSLGRNEQF
v_gene: TRBV21-1; j_gene: TRBJ1-2; CDR3aa: ASSKSRGRDYGYT
v_gene: TRBV5-1; j_gene: TRBJ2-1; CDR3aa: ASSLAPDRVIYNEQF
v_gene: TRBV15; j_gene: TRBJ1-4; CDR3aa: ATSREGGAATNEKLF
v_gene: TRBV27; j_gene: TRBJ1-1; CDR3aa: ASSFQGQVNTEAF
v_gene: TRBV6-5; j_gene: TRBJ2-2; CDR3aa: ASRASPGELF
v_gene: TRBV4-1; j_gene: TRBJ2-1; CDR3aa: ASSQAQGAYNEQF
v_gene: TRBV18; j_gene: TRBJ2-1; CDR3aa: ASSPARTSGKVEQF
v_gene: TRBV7-9; j_gene: TRBJ2-7; CDR3aa: ASSPRDRGYEQY
v_gene: TRBV6-5; j_gene: TRBJ1-4; CDR3aa: ASSWGSANEKLF
v_gene: TRBV7-8; j_gene: TRBJ1-1; CDR3aa: ASSLVQGASTEAF
v_gene: TRBV7-3; j_gene: TRBJ2-1; CDR3aa: ASSLGPWRGNEQF
v_gene: TRBV9; j_gene: TRBJ1-2; CDR3aa: ASSVNLDRGRTKIGYT
v_gene: TRBV19; j_gene: TRBJ1-1; CDR3aa: ASIDRPRLNTEAF
v_gene: TRBV6-6; j_gene: TRBJ2-7; CDR3aa: ASRHSLGQGGYEQY
v_gene: TRBV30; j_gene: TRBJ1-1; CDR3aa: AWRVNTEAF
v_gene: TRBV6-1; j_gene: TRBJ2-2; CDR3aa: ASSALGLAGNTGELF
v_gene: TRBV7-8; j_gene: TRBJ1-2; CDR3aa: ASSRTAPTYGYT
v_gene: TRBV1; j_gene: TRBJ2-3; CDR3aa: TSSQGTSGTLSFTDTQY
v_gene: TRBV2; j_gene: TRBJ2-7; CDR3aa: ASSVPLSEQY
v_gene: TRBV5-1; j_gene: TRBJ1-1; CDR3aa: ASSLEGWDTEAF
v_gene: TRBV4-1; j_gene: TRBJ2-3; CDR3aa: ASSQDGQSTDTQY
v_gene: TRBV7-8; j_gene: TRBJ1-5; CDR3aa: ASSLNRQGAQDQPQH
v_gene: TRBV5-1; j_gene: TRBJ1-5; CDR3aa: ASSLGEGQGSNQPQH
v_gene: TRBV6-5; j_gene: TRBJ2-7; CDR3aa: ASSKFGNYEQY
v_gene: TRBV5-6; j_gene: TRBJ2-1; CDR3aa: ASSQEVGYNEQF
v_gene: TRBV9; j_gene: TRBJ2-1; CDR3aa: ASSHGGSGGYNEQF
v_gene: TRBV5-4; j_gene: TRBJ2-7; CDR3aa: ASSLASSLEQY
v_gene: TRBV27; j_gene: TRBJ2-3; CDR3aa: ASSLGLPTDTQY
v_gene: TRBV6-5; j_gene: TRBJ2-1; CDR3aa: ASSYHHIGGGGEQF
v_gene: TRBV4-2; j_gene: TRBJ1-1; CDR3aa: ASSQGSTLEAF
v_gene: TRBV15; j_gene: TRBJ2-1; CDR3aa: ATSFEVGRMNEQF
v_gene: TRBV7-2; j_gene: TRBJ2-1; CDR3aa: ASSSPGLANEQF
v_gene: TRBV5-4; j_gene: TRBJ2-7; CDR3aa: ASSGGPAAYEQY
v_gene: TRBV19; j_gene: TRBJ2-2; CDR3aa: ASSIEGWDTGELF
v_gene: TRBV5-1; j_gene: TRBJ1-1; CDR3aa: ASSGGTGGNTEAF
v_gene: TRBV7-7; j_gene: TRBJ1-5; CDR3aa: ASSSIQPGQASNQPQH
v_gene: TRBV5-4; j_gene: TRBJ2-2; CDR3aa: ASSLDTYTGELF
v_gene: TRBV5-1; j_gene: TRBJ1-6; CDR3aa: ASSFSQGNNSPLH
v_gene: TRBV6-5; j_gene: TRBJ1-1; CDR3aa: ASSYNRGVAEAF
v_gene: TRBV23-1; j_gene: TRBJ2-3; CDR3aa: ASKPGAFTDTQY
v_gene: TRBV5-4; j_gene: TRBJ1-2; CDR3aa: ASSLEGRGSGGYT
v_gene: TRBV2; j_gene: TRBJ1-4; CDR3aa: ASRPDSGSLEKLF
v_gene: TRBV5-1; j_gene: TRBJ1-2; CDR3aa: ASSLDRYGYT
v_gene: TRBV6-5; j_gene: TRBJ2-7; CDR3aa: ASSPYRTGVYEQY
v_gene: TRBV5-1; j_gene: TRBJ2-5; CDR3aa: ASSLGLAGVEETQY
v_gene: TRBV19; j_gene: TRBJ1-2; CDR3aa: ASRPGQNYGYT
v_gene: TRBV6-6; j_gene: TRBJ2-1; CDR3aa: ASSYSRGQEQF
v_gene: TRBV5-6; j_gene: TRBJ2-1; CDR3aa: ASESTGPSSYNEQF